Listed below are T cell receptor beta chains from one sample, sequenced in a study of response to subunit inactivated influenza vaccine. TCRdb fed the RT-PCR reads into MiXCR, producing one record per CDR3 protein. This sample yields about 540,000 distinct CDR3 sequences, of which around 21% are seen a single time; approximately 3% belongs to the top ten. This sample was also put to use in a study of T cells expressing NK-cell markers.

Sequenced here: CD4+ T cells sorted from PBMCs, sampled 11 to 12 days after vaccination. The receptors here all came from a middle-aged man who received an inactivated influenza vaccine. The CDR3 runs from the conserved cysteine through the conserved F or W. A D gene is named only where the DNA matches it firmly. A clone size is listed for some rows: how often the clone was seen (once, few, many), or a class if it is expanded.

clone_size | d_call | j_call | v_call | cdr3_aa | cdr3_nt
- | - | TRBJ2-5 | TRBV30 | CAWSDRNQETQYF | TGTGCCTGGAGTGACCGTAACCAAGAGACCCAGTACTTC
- | - | TRBJ2-1 | TRBV20-1 | CSAPRAASSYNEQFF | TGCAGTGCCCCCCGTGCAGCGAGCTCCTACAATGAGCAGTTCTTC
few | - | TRBJ1-2 | TRBV6-1 | CASSERGPYGYTF | TGTGCCAGCAGTGAACGGGGACCCTATGGCTACACCTTC
- | - | TRBJ2-7 | TRBV20-1 | CSARDYRRYEQYF | TGCAGTGCTCGCGACTATCGTCGGTACGAGCAGTACTTC
- | TRBD2 | TRBJ2-1 | TRBV4-1 | CASSLPRLAGGSNEQFF | TGCGCCAGCAGCCTCCCGCGGCTAGCGGGGGGGTCCAATGAGCAGTTCTTC
few | TRBD2 | TRBJ2-7 | TRBV7-8 | CASSLASGTSTTQYF | TGTGCCAGCAGCTTAGCATCGGGGACTAGCACCACGCAGTACTTC
- | TRBD2 | TRBJ2-1 | TRBV29-1 | CSVTLPGRAYNEQFF | TGCAGCGTTACTCTACCCGGGAGGGCCTACAATGAGCAGTTCTTC
few | - | TRBJ2-7 | TRBV29-1 | CSALTGLDEQYF | TGCAGCGCCCTGACAGGTCTCGACGAGCAGTACTTC
- | - | TRBJ1-5 | TRBV20-1 | CSARALGSNQPQHF | TGCAGTGCTAGAGCCCTGGGTAGCAATCAGCCCCAGCATTTT
few | - | TRBJ1-2 | TRBV6-1 | CASSEAVYRYTF | TGTGCCAGCAGTGAAGCTGTTTATCGCTACACCTTC
few | TRBD1 | TRBJ1-4 | TRBV20-1 | CSAKRQGRREKLFF | TGCAGTGCTAAAAGACAGGGTAGGAGGGAAAAACTGTTTTTT
few | - | TRBJ2-3 | TRBV15 | CATKGGGIADTQYF | TGTGCCACCAAGGGAGGGGGCATTGCAGATACGCAGTATTTT
many | - | TRBJ2-1 | TRBV3-1 | CASSQPISSYNEQFF | TGTGCCAGCAGCCAACCAATTAGCTCCTACAATGAGCAGTTCTTC
- | TRBD1 | TRBJ1-1 | TRBV6-5 | CASSYFAGGLTEAFF | TGTGCCAGCAGTTACTTTGCAGGGGGCTTAACTGAAGCTTTCTTT
few | - | TRBJ2-2 | TRBV11-2 | CASSPRTPQNTGELFF | TGTGCCAGCAGCCCGCGGACACCCCAAAACACCGGGGAGCTGTTTTTT
- | - | TRBJ2-1 | TRBV7-9 | CASSFQQGRDYNEQFF | TGTGCCAGCAGCTTCCAACAGGGTAGGGACTACAATGAGCAGTTCTTC
- | - | TRBJ2-1 | TRBV20-1 | CSATSSDNEQFF | TGCAGTGCCACAAGTTCCGACAATGAGCAGTTCTTC
- | - | TRBJ1-1 | TRBV6-2/TRBV6-3 | CASSYRKGAMNTEAFF | TGTGCCAGCAGTTACCGGAAGGGAGCTATGAACACTGAAGCTTTCTTT
few | - | TRBJ1-6 | TRBV5-5 | CASSSLERSPLHF | TGTGCCAGCAGCAGTCTGGAGCGGTCACCCCTCCACTTT
few | - | TRBJ1-1 | TRBV11-2 | CASSLDSRGNTEAFF | TGTGCCAGCAGCTTAGATTCTCGGGGGAACACTGAAGCTTTCTTT
- | TRBD2 | TRBJ2-6 | TRBV20-1 | CSARVPSGASSGANVLTF | TGCAGTGCTAGAGTCCCCAGCGGGGCGTCTTCTGGGGCCAACGTCCTGACTTTC
- | - | TRBJ2-3 | TRBV20-1 | CSAIGGANTDTQYF | TGCAGTGCTATTGGTGGGGCAAATACAGATACGCAGTATTTT
- | - | TRBJ2-7 | TRBV2 | CASRQDPRGNYEQYF | TGTGCCAGCAGACAGGACCCCCGGGGGAATTACGAGCAGTACTTC
- | TRBD1 | TRBJ1-2 | TRBV12-3/TRBV12-4 | CASSYNRGLRF | TGTGCCAGCAGTTACAACAGGGGGCTCCGTTTC
few | - | TRBJ2-1 | TRBV6-1 | CASSGPGLDNEQFF | TGTGCCAGCAGTGGACCGGGACTGGACAATGAGCAGTTCTTC
few | - | TRBJ2-7 | TRBV11-2 | CASSLVVAEQYF | TGTGCCAGCAGCTTAGTGGTCGCCGAGCAGTACTTC
- | TRBD2 | TRBJ2-7 | TRBV6-2/TRBV6-3 | CASSPRPGTAGDYEQYF | TGTGCCAGCAGTCCCCGACCGGGGACGGCGGGAGACTACGAGCAGTACTTC
- | - | TRBJ1-4 | TRBV5-1 | CASSTTNNEKLFF | TGCGCCAGCAGCACCACTAATAATGAAAAACTGTTTTTT
- | TRBD1 | TRBJ2-3 | TRBV10-3 | CATTYRTGQDTQYF | TGTGCCACGACCTATCGGACAGGGCAAGATACGCAGTATTTT
- | TRBD1 | TRBJ1-2 | TRBV4-3 | CASSQLQGANYGYTF | TGCGCCAGCAGCCAATTACAGGGGGCTAACTATGGCTACACCTTC
- | - | TRBJ1-1 | TRBV7-9 | CASVPQGRNTEAFF | TGTGCCAGCGTCCCACAGGGCAGGAACACTGAAGCTTTCTTT
- | - | TRBJ2-1 | TRBV7-2 | CASRGGHRGVYNEQFF | TGTGCCAGCAGGGGGGGGCACAGGGGGGTTTACAATGAGCAGTTCTTC
- | - | TRBJ1-2 | TRBV6-2/TRBV6-3 | CASSLSQGPNYGYTF | TGTGCCAGCAGCCTCTCACAGGGCCCTAACTATGGCTACACCTTC
few | TRBD1 | TRBJ2-4 | TRBV12-3/TRBV12-4 | CASSLIGTVAKNIQYF | TGTGCCAGCAGTTTAATCGGGACAGTAGCCAAAAACATTCAGTACTTC
- | TRBD1 | TRBJ1-1 | TRBV19 | CASRQGVITEAFF | TGTGCCAGCAGACAGGGGGTGATCACTGAAGCTTTCTTT
- | TRBD2 | TRBJ2-1 | TRBV7-2 | CASSSQRGTEQFF | TGTGCCAGCAGCTCACAGCGGGGGACAGAGCAGTTCTTC